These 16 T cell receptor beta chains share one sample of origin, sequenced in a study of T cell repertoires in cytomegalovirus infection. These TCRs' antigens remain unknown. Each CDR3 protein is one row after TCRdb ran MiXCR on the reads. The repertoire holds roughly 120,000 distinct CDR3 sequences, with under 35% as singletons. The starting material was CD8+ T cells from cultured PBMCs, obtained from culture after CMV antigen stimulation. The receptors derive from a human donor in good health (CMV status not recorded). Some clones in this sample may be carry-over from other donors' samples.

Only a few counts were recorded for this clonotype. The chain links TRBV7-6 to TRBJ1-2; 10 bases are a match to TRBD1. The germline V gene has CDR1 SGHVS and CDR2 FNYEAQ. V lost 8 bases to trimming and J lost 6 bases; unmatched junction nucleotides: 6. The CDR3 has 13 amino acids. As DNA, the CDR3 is TGTGCCAGCGGCACCGGGACAGGGGATGGCTACACCTTC. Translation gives CASGTGTGDGYTF.

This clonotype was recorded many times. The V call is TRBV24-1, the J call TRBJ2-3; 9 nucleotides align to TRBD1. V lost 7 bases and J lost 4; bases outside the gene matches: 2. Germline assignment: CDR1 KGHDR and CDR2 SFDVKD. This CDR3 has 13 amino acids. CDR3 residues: CATRGQGSDTQYF. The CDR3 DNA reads TGTGCCACCAGGGGACAGGGCTCAGATACGCAGTATTTT.

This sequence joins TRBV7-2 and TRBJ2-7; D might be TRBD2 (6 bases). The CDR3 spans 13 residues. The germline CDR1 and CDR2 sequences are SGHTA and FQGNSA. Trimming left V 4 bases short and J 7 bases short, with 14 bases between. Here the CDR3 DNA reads TGTGCCAGCAGCTGGTCGGGACTTTCAGAGCAGTACTTC. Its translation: CASSWSGLSEQYF.

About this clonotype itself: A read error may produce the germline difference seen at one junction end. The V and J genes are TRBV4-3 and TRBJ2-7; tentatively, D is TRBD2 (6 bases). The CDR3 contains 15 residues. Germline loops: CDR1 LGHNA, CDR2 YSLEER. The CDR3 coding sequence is TGCACCAGCAGCCAAGATCTCGGGGGATTTTACGAGCAGTACTTC. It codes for CTSSQDLGGFYEQYF.

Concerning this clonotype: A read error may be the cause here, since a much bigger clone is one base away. CDR3 DNA: TGTGCCAGCAGCTCGTGGACACGGGGCTTTCGTAGGACTGAAGCTTTCTTT. Translation gives CASSSWTRGFRRTEAFF. The chain combines TRBV7-2 with TRBJ1-1, with D perhaps matching TRBD1 (5 bases). Germline V gives CDR1 SGHTA, CDR2 FQGNSA. This CDR3 contains 17 residues. V lost 4 bases to trimming and J lost 5 bases, with 23 bases between them.

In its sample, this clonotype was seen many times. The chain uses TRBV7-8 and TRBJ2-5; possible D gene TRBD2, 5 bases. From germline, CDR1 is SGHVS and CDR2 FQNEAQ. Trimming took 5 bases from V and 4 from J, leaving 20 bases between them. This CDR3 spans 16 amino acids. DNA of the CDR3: TGTGCCAGCAGCCCCCCGACCGTCGGGGTGGGAGAGACCCAGTACTTC. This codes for CASSPPTVGVGETQYF.

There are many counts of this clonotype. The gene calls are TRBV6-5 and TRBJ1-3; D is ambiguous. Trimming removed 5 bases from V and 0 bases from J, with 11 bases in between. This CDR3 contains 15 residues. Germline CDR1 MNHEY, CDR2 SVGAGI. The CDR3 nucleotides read TGTGCCAGCAGTACTCAATTGAGCTCTGGAAACACCATATATTTT. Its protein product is CASSTQLSSGNTIYF.

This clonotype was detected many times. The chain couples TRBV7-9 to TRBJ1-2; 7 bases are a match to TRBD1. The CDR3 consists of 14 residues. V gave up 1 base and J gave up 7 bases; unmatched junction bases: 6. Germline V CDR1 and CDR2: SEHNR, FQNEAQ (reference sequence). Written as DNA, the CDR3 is TGTGCCAGCAGCTTAGGGGGACAGTTTTCTGGCTACACCTTC. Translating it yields CASSLGGQFSGYTF.

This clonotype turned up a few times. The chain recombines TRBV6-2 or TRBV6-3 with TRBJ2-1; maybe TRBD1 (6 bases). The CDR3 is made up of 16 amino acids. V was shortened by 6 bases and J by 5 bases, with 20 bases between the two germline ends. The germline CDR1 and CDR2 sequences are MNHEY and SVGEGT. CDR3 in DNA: TGTGCCAGCAGGATCATCCGAGGGGGAATTGACAATGAGCAGTTCTTC. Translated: CASRIIRGGIDNEQFF.

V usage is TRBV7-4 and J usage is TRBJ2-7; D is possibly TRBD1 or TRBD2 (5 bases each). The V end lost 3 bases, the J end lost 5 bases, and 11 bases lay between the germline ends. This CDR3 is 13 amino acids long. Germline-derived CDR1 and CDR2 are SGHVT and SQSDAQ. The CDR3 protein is CASSLGTRDEQYF. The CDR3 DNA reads TGTGCCAGCAGCTTGGGGACCAGGGACGAGCAGTACTTC.

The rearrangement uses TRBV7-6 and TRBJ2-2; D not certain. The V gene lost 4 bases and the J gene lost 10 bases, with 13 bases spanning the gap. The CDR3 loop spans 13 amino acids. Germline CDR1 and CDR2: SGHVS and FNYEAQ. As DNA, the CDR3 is TGTGCCAGCAGCTCGACTTTACTGGCGGAGCTGTTTTTT. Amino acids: CASSSTLLAELFF.

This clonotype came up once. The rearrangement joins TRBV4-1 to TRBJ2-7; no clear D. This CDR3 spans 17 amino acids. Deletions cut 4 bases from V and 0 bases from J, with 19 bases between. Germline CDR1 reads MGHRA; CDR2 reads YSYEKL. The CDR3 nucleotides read TGCGCCAGCAGCCCCCGTCGGGTCAGACCGAGCTCCTACGAGCAGTACTTC. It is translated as CASSPRRVRPSSYEQYF.

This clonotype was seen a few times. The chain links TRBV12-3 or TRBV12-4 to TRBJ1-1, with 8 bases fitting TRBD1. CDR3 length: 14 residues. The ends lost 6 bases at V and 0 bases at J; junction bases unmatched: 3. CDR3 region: CASSGQGMNTEAFF. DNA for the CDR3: TGTGCCAGCAGCGGACAGGGAATGAACACTGAAGCTTTCTTT.

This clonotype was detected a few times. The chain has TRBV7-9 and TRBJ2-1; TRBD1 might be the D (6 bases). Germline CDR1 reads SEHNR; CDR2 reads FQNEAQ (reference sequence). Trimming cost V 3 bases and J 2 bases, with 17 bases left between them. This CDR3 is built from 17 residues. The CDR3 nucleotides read TGTGCCAGCAGCTTTAGCAGGGCCCACAGGGCCTACAATGAGCAGTTCTTC. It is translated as CASSFSRAHRAYNEQFF.

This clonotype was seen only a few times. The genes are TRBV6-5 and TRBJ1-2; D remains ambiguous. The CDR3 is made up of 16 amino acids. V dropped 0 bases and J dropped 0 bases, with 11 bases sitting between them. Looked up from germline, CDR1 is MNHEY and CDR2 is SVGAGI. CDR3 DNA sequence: TGTGCCAGCAGTTACTCGATACAGAGGTCTAACTATGGCTACACCTTC. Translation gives CASSYSIQRSNYGYTF.

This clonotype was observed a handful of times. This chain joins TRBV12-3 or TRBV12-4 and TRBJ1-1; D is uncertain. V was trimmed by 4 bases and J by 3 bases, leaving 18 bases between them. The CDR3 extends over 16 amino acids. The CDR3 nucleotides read TGTGCCAGCAGTTCTCCCGGAAGGGCACTGTACACTGAAGCTTTCTTT. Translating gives CASSSPGRALYTEAFF.